These 27 T cell receptor beta chains were sequenced from one sample in a study of blood T cell repertoires in COVID-19. Sequencing was performed with immunoSEQ multiplex PCR; in TCRdb, only in-frame clones are kept and a portion is missing. Altogether over 55,000 clones are present, 88% being singletons, with the ten largest covering approximately 5%. Sequencing input: peripheral blood. These receptors were obtained from a human donor in a cohort sampled during active COVID-19.

The chain is built from TRBV5-4 and TRBJ2-6, with 7 bases that match TRBD2. Germline CDR1 and CDR2: SGHNT and YYREEE (reference sequence). The V gene end was trimmed by 0 bases and the J gene end by 3 bases; junction bases not matched to a gene: 9. There are 18 residues in the CDR3. The CDR3 loop is CASSLDRTGGSGANVLTF. The CDR3 DNA reads as TGTGCCAGCAGCTTGGACAGGACGGGGGGAAGTGGGGCCAACGTCCTGACTTTC.

This chain joins TRBV7-9 and TRBJ2-7, with D perhaps matching TRBD1 (5 bases). Trimming cost V 5 bases and J 1 base, with 9 bases left between them. The CDR3 contains 13 residues. Germline CDR1 SEHNR, CDR2 FQNEAQ (reference sequence). The CDR3: CASSPKGSYEQYF. The DNA for the CDR3 is TGTGCCAGCAGCCCGAAGGGGTCCTACGAGCAGTACTTC. Combining the CDR3 with reference TRBV7-9 and TRBJ2-7 gives the whole variable domain DTGVSQNPRHKITKRGQNVTFRCDPISEHNRLYWYRQTLGQGPEFLTYFQNEAQLEKSRLLSDRFSAERPKGSFSTLEIQRTEQGDSAMYLCASSPKGSYEQYFGPGTRLTVT.

In this sample, this clone turned up a few times. This chain connects TRBV27 to TRBJ1-6, with 7 bases fitting TRBD1. The CDR3 is 14 amino acids. V dropped 5 bases and J dropped 9; count of bases not matched to a gene: 7. From germline, CDR1 is MNHEY and CDR2 SMNVEV (reference sequence). The CDR3 loop is CASSETGSSSPLHF. The CDR3 coding sequence is TGTGCCAGCAGTGAGACAGGGTCCAGTTCACCCCTCCACTTT.

The chain is built from TRBV5-1 and TRBJ1-2; weak D call: TRBD1 (5 bases). Deletions cut 4 bases from V and 0 bases from J, with 16 bases between. Germline V gene sequence: CDR1 SGHRS, CDR2 YFSETQ. The CDR3 is made up of 16 amino acids. The CDR3 region is CASSLSRQSANYGYTF. The CDR3 region has the DNA TGCGCCAGCAGCCTAAGTCGACAGTCAGCTAACTATGGCTACACCTTC.

This clone was detected only once. V gene TRBV6-5 combines with J gene TRBJ2-2; TRBD1 matches 8 bases. Germline CDR1 MNHEY, CDR2 SVGAGI. Losses at the gene ends were 8 bases for V and 5 bases for J; bases not matched to a gene: 4. The CDR3 runs 13 residues. The CDR3 loop is CASVDRGTGELFF. The CDR3 DNA is TGTGCCAGCGTAGACAGGGGAACCGGGGAGCTGTTTTTT.

The chain joins TRBV5-1 to TRBJ2-3, with TRBD2 matching over 7 bases. CDR1 and CDR2 from the germline V gene are SGHRS and YFSETQ. The trim removed 0 bases at V and 3 bases at J, leaving 10 bases unmatched. The CDR3 spans 17 residues. Written as DNA, the CDR3 is TGCGCCAGCAGCTTGGGGGAGGGTCTCCTTAGTACAGATACGCAGTATTTT. Protein: CASSLGEGLLSTDTQYF. The full variable domain, its missing parts supplied by reference TRBV5-1 and TRBJ2-3, is KAGVTQTPRYLIKTRGQQVTLSCSPISGHRSVSWYQQTPGQGLQFLFEYFSETQRNKGNFPGRFSGRQFSNSRSEMNVSTLELGDSALYLCASSLGEGLLSTDTQYFGPGTRLTVL.

The rearrangement joins TRBV6-6 to TRBJ2-2; 7 nucleotides agree with TRBD1. Germline V gene sequence: CDR1 MNHNY, CDR2 SVGAGI (reference sequence). The CDR3 length is 14 residues. Trimming at V came to 5 bases and at J to 4 bases, leaving 4 bases not matched to a gene. CDR3 nucleotides: TGTGCCAGCAGTCACAGGGGTGGCACCGGGGAGCTGTTTTTT. Its translation is CASSHRGGTGELFF.

J is TRBJ1-3 and V is TRBV11-1; D is possibly TRBD1 (5 bases). CDR1 and CDR2 (germline): SGHAT, FQDESV (reference sequence). Trimming shortened V by 5 bases and J by 0 bases, and 11 bases separated the two germline ends. The CDR3 totals 15 residues. Here the CDR3 reads CASSLTGFSGNTIYF. The CDR3 nucleotides read TGTGCCAGCAGCCTAACAGGATTCTCTGGAAACACCATATATTTT.

The gene calls are TRBV6-6 and TRBJ1-4, with 7 bases identical to TRBD1. The CDR3 has 15 residues. Germline V gene lookup returns CDR1 MNHNY and CDR2 SVGAGI (reference sequence). V shed 5 bases, J shed 6 bases, and the junction held 9 bases outside the gene matches. This chain's CDR3 is CASSIIPGGDEKLFF. CDR3 bases: TGTGCCAGCAGTATAATCCCAGGGGGAGATGAAAAACTGTTTTTT.

This sequence joins TRBV5-1 and TRBJ1-4; TRBD1 might be the D (5 bases). Deletions cut 5 bases from V and 7 bases from J, with 12 bases between. From germline, CDR1 is SGHRS and CDR2 YFSETQ. The CDR3 length is 13 residues. CDR3 protein: CASRYQGGEKLFF. As DNA, the CDR3 is TGCGCCAGCAGATACCAGGGAGGTGAAAAACTGTTTTTT. The full variable domain, in which reference TRBV5-1 and TRBJ1-4 provide the parts outside the CDR3, is KAGVTQTPRYLIKTRGQQVTLSCSPISGHRSVSWYQQTPGQGLQFLFEYFSETQRNKGNFPGRFSGRQFSNSRSEMNVSTLELGDSALYLCASRYQGGEKLFFGSGTQLSVL.

In DNA, the CDR3 is TGTGCCTGGAGGGGGGCTGGGGGCAGCTATGGCTACACCTTC. This translates into CAWRGAGGSYGYTF. The rearrangement links TRBV30 to TRBJ1-2, with D perhaps TRBD1 (6 bases). The CDR3 consists of 14 residues. Trimming took off 3 bases at V and 4 bases at J, with 15 bases between the two ends. The germline gives CDR1 GTSNPN, CDR2 SVGIG (reference sequence).

The gene calls are TRBV18 and TRBJ1-1, with 7 bases lining up with TRBD1. Trimming cost V 1 base and J 1 base; bases outside gene matches: 9. CDR3 length: 17 amino acids. Germline values: CDR1 KGHSH, CDR2 LQKENI. Here the CDR3 reads CASSPRLQGPPNTEAFF. The CDR3 DNA reads TGTGCCAGCTCACCACGGTTACAGGGGCCACCGAACACTGAAGCTTTCTTT.

CDR3 sequence (DNA): TGTGCCAGCAGCTTGCGGCAGGGGTCTAGCTCTGGAAACACCATATATTTT. This sequence encodes CASSLRQGSSSGNTIYF. The J gene is TRBJ1-3, the V gene TRBV5-8, with D perhaps matching TRBD1 (6 bases). Trimming shortened V by 1 base and J by 0 bases, and 14 bases separated the two germline ends. Germline V gives CDR1 SGHTS, CDR2 YDEGEE. This CDR3 is 17 amino acids long. The full variable domain, with the rest looked up from reference TRBV5-8 and TRBJ1-3, is EAGVTQSPTHLIKTRGQQATLRCSPISGHTSVYWYQQALGLGLQFLLWYDEGEERNRGNFPPRFSGRQFPNYSSELNVNALELEDSALYLCASSLRQGSSSGNTIYFGEGSWLTVV.

The J gene is TRBJ1-5, the V gene TRBV7-3; 7 bases align to TRBD1. Looked up from germline, CDR1 is SGHTA and CDR2 is FQGTGA. The CDR3 totals 15 residues. After removal of 8 bases from V and 3 bases from J, the junction contained 10 bases not matched to a gene. This CDR3 reads CASLTAGGYNQPQHF. DNA for the CDR3: TGTGCCAGCCTAACTGCAGGGGGATACAATCAGCCCCAGCATTTT.

The gene calls are TRBV10-3 and TRBJ1-5, with 10 positions matching TRBD1. The CDR3 runs 15 residues. CDR1 is ENHRY and CDR2 is SYGVKD in the germline V gene. J was trimmed by 7 bases and V by 2 bases; bases with no gene match: 5. Here the CDR3 DNA reads TGTGCCATCAGTGAGGACAGGGGGCTAAACCAGCCCCAGCATTTT. It specifies CAISEDRGLNQPQHF.

V and J are TRBV5-1 and TRBJ2-5; 7 bases align to TRBD2. J lost 5 bases, V lost 7 bases, and 5 bases had no gene match. The CDR3 sequence is 12 residues long. Germline CDR1 and CDR2: SGHRS and YFSETQ. The CDR3 loop is CASGTNLETQYF. The CDR3 DNA is TGCGCCAGCGGGACTAATCTGGAGACCCAGTACTTC.

The rearrangement links TRBV18 to TRBJ2-2; TRBD1 aligns across 10 bases. Per germline, CDR1 KGHSH and CDR2 LQKENI. The CDR3 consists of 17 residues. J lost 4 bases, V lost 5 bases, and 10 bases had no gene match. CDR3 loop: CASSSASGTGVTGELFF. The CDR3 DNA reads as TGTGCCAGCTCATCTGCTTCGGGGACAGGGGTCACCGGGGAGCTGTTTTTT.

The chain employs TRBV2 and TRBJ2-7; 9 bases are a match to TRBD1. In germline, CDR1 is SNHLY, CDR2 FYNNEI. V shed 4 bases and J 2 bases; nucleotides not matched to a gene: 9. The CDR3 covers 16 residues. CDR3: CASSGGLGQGAYEQYF. In DNA, the CDR3 is TGTGCCAGCAGTGGAGGTTTGGGACAGGGCGCCTACGAGCAGTACTTC.

The chain has TRBV7-9 and TRBJ2-1; the match to TRBD2 covers 10 bases. Trimming cost V 2 bases and J 4 bases; bases outside gene matches: 11. CDR1 and CDR2 from the germline V gene are SEHNR and FQNEAQ (reference sequence). CDR3 length: 18 residues. Here the CDR3 reads CASSLTALERGGYNEQFF. The CDR3 region has the DNA TGTGCCAGCAGCTTAACAGCCCTAGAGCGGGGGGGTTACAATGAGCAGTTCTTC.

The rearrangement uses TRBV2 and TRBJ2-3; 9 nucleotides align to TRBD2. Germline-derived CDR1 and CDR2 are SNHLY and FYNNEI. Trimming took 6 bases from V and 1 from J; bases not matched to a gene: 2. The CDR3 is made up of 14 amino acids. The CDR3: CASRRTSGTDTQYF. CDR3 DNA: TGTGCCAGCAGAAGGACTAGCGGCACAGATACGCAGTATTTT.

The chain couples TRBV27 to TRBJ1-6; D call uncertain. The CDR3 has 15 residues. The V end lost 1 base, the J end lost 7 bases, and 11 bases lay between the germline ends. Germline V CDR1 and CDR2: MNHEY, SMNVEV (reference sequence). CDR3 sequence reads: CASSLWNRVNSPLHF. CDR3 DNA: TGTGCCAGCAGTTTATGGAACAGAGTCAATTCACCCCTCCACTTT.

CDR3 sequence reads: CATSDRDLNYGYTF. The CDR3, as DNA: TGTGCCACCTCCGACAGGGACCTCAACTATGGCTACACCTTC. The gene calls are TRBV10-3 and TRBJ1-2; 7 positions agree with TRBD1. The J segment lost 2 bases and the V segment lost 10 bases, leaving 10 bases of the junction unmatched. CDR3 length equals 14 residues. The germline CDR1 and CDR2 sequences are ENHRY and SYGVKD.

The chain uses TRBV10-3 and TRBJ2-4; no clear D gene. This CDR3 region has 14 residues. Between the trimmed V and J ends, which lost 5 bases and 4 bases, there was a span of 12 bases. Germline loops: CDR1 ENHRY, CDR2 SYGVKD. The CDR3 nucleotides are TGTGCCATCAGTACTGGCGGATCGAAAAACATTCAGTACTTC. This encodes CAISTGGSKNIQYF.

This rearrangement joins TRBV27 to TRBJ2-1, with TRBD2 matching 13 bases. The J segment lost 12 bases and the V segment lost 5 bases, leaving 10 bases of the junction unmatched. Per germline, CDR1 MNHEY and CDR2 SMNVEV (reference sequence). The CDR3 extends over 15 amino acids. CDR3 DNA sequence: TGTGCCAGCAGTGTAGGGACTAGCGGGACCCGTGGGCAGTTCTTC. It codes for CASSVGTSGTRGQFF.

This chain's CDR3 is CASSSIAGSYNEQFF. The CDR3 DNA is TGTGCCAGCAGCTCCATAGCGGGGTCGTACAATGAGCAGTTCTTC. V and J are TRBV7-9 and TRBJ2-1, with TRBD2 matching 8 bases. The CDR3 is 15 amino acids. Losses at the gene ends were 4 bases for V and 4 bases for J; bases not matched to a gene: 6. The V gene's germline CDR1 is SEHNR and CDR2 FQNEAQ (reference sequence).

The chain links TRBV4-1 to TRBJ2-7, with D perhaps matching TRBD1 (7 bases). Per the germline V gene, CDR1 is MGHRA and CDR2 is YSYEKL. The V end was cut by 3 bases, the J end by 0 bases, with 15 bases between. The CDR3 runs 16 residues. CDR3: CASSQSEQGGSYEQYF. CDR3 DNA sequence: TGCGCCAGCAGCCAGTCAGAGCAGGGGGGCTCCTACGAGCAGTACTTC.

CDR3 bases: TGTGCCAGTAGTATAGATCCGGCCGGGAGGGCCAACGTCCTGACTTTC. Protein: CASSIDPAGRANVLTF. The V gene is TRBV19, the J gene TRBJ2-6; tentative D call: TRBD2 (5 bases). CDR3 length: 16 amino acids. Deletions cut 0 bases from V and 5 bases from J, with 11 bases between. Germline V gives CDR1 LNHDA, CDR2 SQIVND (reference sequence). The variable domain in full, completed from reference TRBV19 and TRBJ2-6, reads DGGITQSPKYLFRKEGQNVTLSCEQNLNHDAMYWYRQDPGQGLRLIYYSQIVNDFQKGDIAEGYSVSREKKESFPLTVTSAQKNPTAFYLCASSIDPAGRANVLTFGAGSRLTVL.